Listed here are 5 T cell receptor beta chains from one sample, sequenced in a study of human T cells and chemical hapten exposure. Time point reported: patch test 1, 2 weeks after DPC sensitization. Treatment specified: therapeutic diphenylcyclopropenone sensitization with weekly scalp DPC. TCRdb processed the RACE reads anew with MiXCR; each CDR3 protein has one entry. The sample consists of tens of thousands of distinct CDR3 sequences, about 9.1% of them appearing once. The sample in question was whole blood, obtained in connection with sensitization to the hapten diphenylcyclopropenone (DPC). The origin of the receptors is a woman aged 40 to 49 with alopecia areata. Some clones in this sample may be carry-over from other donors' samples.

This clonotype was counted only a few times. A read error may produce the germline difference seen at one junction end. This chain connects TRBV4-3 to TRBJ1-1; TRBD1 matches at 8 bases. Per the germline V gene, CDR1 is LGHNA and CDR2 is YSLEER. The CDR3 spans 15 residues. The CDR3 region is CASSQERTGNPEAFF. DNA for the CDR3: TGCGCCAGCAGCCAAGAGCGGACAGGGAACCCTGAAGCTTTCTTT.

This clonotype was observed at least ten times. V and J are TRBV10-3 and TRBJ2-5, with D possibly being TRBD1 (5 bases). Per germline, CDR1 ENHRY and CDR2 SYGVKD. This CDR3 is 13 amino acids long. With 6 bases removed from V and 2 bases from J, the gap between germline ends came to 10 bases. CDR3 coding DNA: TGTGCCATCAGCGCAACAGGTCAAGAGACCCAGTACTTC. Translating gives CAISATGQETQYF.

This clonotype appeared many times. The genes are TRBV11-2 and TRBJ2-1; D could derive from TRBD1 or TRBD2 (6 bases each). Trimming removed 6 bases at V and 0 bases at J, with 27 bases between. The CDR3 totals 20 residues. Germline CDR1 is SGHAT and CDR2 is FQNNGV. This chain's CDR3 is CASRPRRPLSGARSYNEQFF. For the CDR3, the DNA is TGTGCCAGCAGGCCTAGGAGGCCCCTGTCGGGGGCCCGCTCCTACAATGAGCAGTTCTTC.

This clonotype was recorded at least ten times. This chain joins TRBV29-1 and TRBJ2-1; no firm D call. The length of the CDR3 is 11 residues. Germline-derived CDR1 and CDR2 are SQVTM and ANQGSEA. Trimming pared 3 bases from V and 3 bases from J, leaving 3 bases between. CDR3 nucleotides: TGCAGCGTTGAGTTCTACAATGAGCAGTTCTTC. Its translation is CSVEFYNEQFF.

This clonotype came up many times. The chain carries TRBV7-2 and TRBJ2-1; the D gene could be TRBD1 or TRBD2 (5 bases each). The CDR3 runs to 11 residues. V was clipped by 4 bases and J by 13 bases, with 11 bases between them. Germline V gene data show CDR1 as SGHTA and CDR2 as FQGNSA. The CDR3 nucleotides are TGTGCCAGCAGCTCTCCCGGGACCCAGTTCTTC. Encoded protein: CASSSPGTQFF.